This TCR beta chain appears in the sequencing data of a study of CD8 T cells in ankylosing spondylitis. Study outcomes and limitations: Ankylosing spondylitis blood appeared to be characterized by a TCR beta motif of 7 to 9 highly homologous variants. Clones linked to disease were reported to show significant enrichment in matched ankylosing spondylitis synovial fluid.

The germline V gene has CDR1 LGHDT and CDR2 YNNKEL (reference sequence). The CDR3 contains 17 residues. Trimming removed 3 bases at V and 2 bases at J, with 18 bases between. The TCR beta libraries were generated through quantitative 5'-RACE incorporating molecular barcodes. TCRdb ran MiXCR on the 5' RACE reads and lists one entry per CDR3 protein. This sample yields roughly 450,000 distinct CDR3 sequences, of which 20% to 30% are seen a single time; approximately 1% belongs to the top ten. With respect to this clonotype: Its target is unknown.

The sequenced sample consisted of blood, either unsorted or a sorted T cell fraction (not recorded which). The TCR was taken from a male donor with ankylosing spondylitis. The chain employs TRBV3-1 and TRBJ2-3, with a tentative D call TRBD2 (5 bases). The CDR3, as DNA: TGTGCCAGCAGCCACAGCCCCAGTAGCGCCTCCACAGATACGCAGTATTTT. It codes for CASSHSPSSASTDTQYF.